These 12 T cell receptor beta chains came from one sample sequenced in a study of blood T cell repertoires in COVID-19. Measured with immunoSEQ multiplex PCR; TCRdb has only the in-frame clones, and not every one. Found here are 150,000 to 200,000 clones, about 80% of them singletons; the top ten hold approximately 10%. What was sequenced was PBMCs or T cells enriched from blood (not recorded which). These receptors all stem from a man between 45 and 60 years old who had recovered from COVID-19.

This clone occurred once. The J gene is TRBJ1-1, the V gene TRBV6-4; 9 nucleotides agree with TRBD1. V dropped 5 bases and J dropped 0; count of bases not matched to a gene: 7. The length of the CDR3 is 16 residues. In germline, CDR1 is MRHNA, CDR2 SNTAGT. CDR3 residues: CASSSGQGPMNTEAFF. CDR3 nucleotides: TGTGCCAGCAGTTCCGGACAGGGGCCCATGAACACTGAAGCTTTCTTT.

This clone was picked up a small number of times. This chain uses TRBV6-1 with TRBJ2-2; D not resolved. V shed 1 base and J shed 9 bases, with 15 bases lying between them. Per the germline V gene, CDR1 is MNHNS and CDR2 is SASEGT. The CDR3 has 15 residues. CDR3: CASSEVGRLSRELFF. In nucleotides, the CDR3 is TGTGCCAGCAGTGAAGTGGGCCGGCTCAGCCGGGAGCTGTTTTTT.

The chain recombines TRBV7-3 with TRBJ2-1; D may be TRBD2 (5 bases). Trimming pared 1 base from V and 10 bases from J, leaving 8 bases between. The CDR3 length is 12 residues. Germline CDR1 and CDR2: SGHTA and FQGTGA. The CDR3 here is CASSLIRGEQFF. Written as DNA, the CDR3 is TGTGCCAGCAGCTTAATACGGGGAGAGCAGTTCTTC. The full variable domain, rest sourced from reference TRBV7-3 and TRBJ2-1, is GAGVSQTPSNKVTEKGKYVELRCDPISGHTALYWYRQSLGQGPEFLIYFQGTGAADDSGLPNDRFFAVRPEGSVSTLKIQRTERGDSAVYLCASSLIRGEQFFGPGTRLTVL.

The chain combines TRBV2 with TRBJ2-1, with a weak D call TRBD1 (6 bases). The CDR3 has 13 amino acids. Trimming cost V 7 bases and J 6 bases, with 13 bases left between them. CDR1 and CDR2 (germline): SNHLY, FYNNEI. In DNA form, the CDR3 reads TGTGCCAGCAAACAGGGTCGGGGCAATGAGCAGTTCTTC. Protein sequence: CASKQGRGNEQFF.

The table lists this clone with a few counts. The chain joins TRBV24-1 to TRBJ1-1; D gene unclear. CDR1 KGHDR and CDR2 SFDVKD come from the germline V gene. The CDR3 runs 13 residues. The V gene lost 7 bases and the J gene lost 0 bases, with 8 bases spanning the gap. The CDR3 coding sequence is TGTGCCACCAGGTCAGGCCTGAACACTGAAGCTTTCTTT. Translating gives CATRSGLNTEAFF.

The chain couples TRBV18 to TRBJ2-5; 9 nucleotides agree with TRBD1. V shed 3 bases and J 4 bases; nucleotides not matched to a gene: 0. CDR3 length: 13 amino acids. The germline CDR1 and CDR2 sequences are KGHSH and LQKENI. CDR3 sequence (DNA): TGTGCCAGCTCACCGGACAGGGGAGAGACCCAGTACTTC. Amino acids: CASSPDRGETQYF.

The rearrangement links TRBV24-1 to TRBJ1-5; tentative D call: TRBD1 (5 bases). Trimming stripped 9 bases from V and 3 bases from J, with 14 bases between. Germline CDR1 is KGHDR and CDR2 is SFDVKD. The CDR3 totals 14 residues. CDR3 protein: CATRGTGVNQPQHF. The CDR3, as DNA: TGTGCCACCCGGGGGACGGGGGTCAATCAGCCCCAGCATTTT.

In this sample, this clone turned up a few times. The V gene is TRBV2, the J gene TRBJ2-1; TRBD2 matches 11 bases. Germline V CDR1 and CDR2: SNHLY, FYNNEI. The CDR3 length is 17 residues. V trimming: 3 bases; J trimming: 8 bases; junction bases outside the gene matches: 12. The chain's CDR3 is CASSDFLETSGIDEQFF. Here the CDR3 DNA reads TGTGCCAGCAGTGATTTTCTCGAGACTAGCGGGATAGATGAGCAGTTCTTC.

The CDR3 DNA reads TGTGCCAGCAGCCGACAGGGAACGGACACTGAAGCTTTCTTT. Its translation: CASSRQGTDTEAFF. The genes are TRBV25-1 and TRBJ1-1; the match to TRBD1 covers 7 bases. Germline assignment: CDR1 MGHDK and CDR2 SYGVNS. The CDR3 runs to 14 residues. The ends lost 6 bases at V and 3 bases at J; junction bases unmatched: 7.

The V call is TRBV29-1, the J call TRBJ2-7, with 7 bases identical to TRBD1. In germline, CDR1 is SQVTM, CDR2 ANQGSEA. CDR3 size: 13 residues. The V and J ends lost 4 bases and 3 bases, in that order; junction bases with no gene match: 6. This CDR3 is CSVVAGGNYEQYF. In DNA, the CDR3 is TGCAGCGTTGTGGCAGGGGGTAACTACGAGCAGTACTTC.

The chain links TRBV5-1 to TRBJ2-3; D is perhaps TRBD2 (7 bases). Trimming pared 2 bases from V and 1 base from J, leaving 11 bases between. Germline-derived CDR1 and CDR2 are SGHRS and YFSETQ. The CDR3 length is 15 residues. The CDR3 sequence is CASSFGGAGTDTQYF. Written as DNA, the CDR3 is TGCGCCAGCAGCTTTGGGGGGGCAGGCACAGATACGCAGTATTTT.

CDR3 amino acids: CASSHRGVGGVNGYTF. In nucleotides, the CDR3 is TGTGCCAGCAGCCATCGCGGGGTAGGGGGGGTGAATGGCTACACCTTC. J is TRBJ1-2 and V is TRBV3-1 (or the pseudogene TRBV3-2), with D possibly being TRBD1 (6 bases). The CDR3 runs 16 residues. Germline V gene data show CDR1 as LGHDT and CDR2 as YNNKEL (reference sequence). Trimming took off 3 bases at V and 6 bases at J, with 20 bases between the two ends.